What follows are 9 T cell receptor beta chains derived from one specimen sequenced in a study of blood T cell repertoires in COVID-19. This table comes from immunoSEQ multiplex PCR, and its TCRdb copy is limited to in-frame clones, with some not included. The sample yields more than 55,000 clones, approximately 80% seen once. Sequencing was carried out using peripheral blood. These receptors came from a woman in her forties or fifties with active or convalescent COVID-19.

V is TRBV9 and J is TRBJ2-6, with TRBD1 identical over 9 bases. The V gene end was trimmed by 4 bases and the J gene end by 0 bases; junction bases not matched to a gene: 8. From germline, CDR1 is SGDLS and CDR2 YYNGEE. This CDR3 contains 18 residues. CDR3 sequence reads: CASSPRGTGTSGANVLTF. CDR3 sequence (DNA): TGTGCCAGCAGCCCCCGGGGGACAGGGACCTCTGGGGCCAACGTCCTGACTTTC.

In this sample, this clone turned up a few times. The chain uses TRBV7-6 and TRBJ2-5, with a tentative D call TRBD2 (6 bases). The CDR3 has 15 amino acids. Trimming removed 1 base from V and 2 bases from J, with 11 bases in between. Germline V gives CDR1 SGHVS, CDR2 FNYEAQ. The CDR3 DNA reads TGTGCCAGCAGCTTAGGGGAGGTGGGACAAGAGACCCAGTACTTC. It codes for CASSLGEVGQETQYF.

The chain uses TRBV6-2 or TRBV6-3 and TRBJ1-1; perhaps TRBD1 as D (6 bases). This CDR3 is 15 amino acids long. Germline CDR1 is MNHEY and CDR2 is SVGEGT. Trimming shortened V by 2 bases and J by 5 bases, and 15 bases separated the two germline ends. CDR3 nucleotide sequence: TGTGCCAGCAGTTACCGAGAGCAGGGGATGACTGAAGCTTTCTTT. Translated: CASSYREQGMTEAFF.

The V gene is TRBV6-6, the J gene TRBJ2-1, with TRBD2 matching 9 bases. This CDR3 has 15 amino acids. J lost 3 bases, V lost 2 bases, and 2 bases had no gene match. The germline CDR1 and CDR2 sequences are MNHNY and SVGAGI (reference sequence). CDR3 DNA sequence: TGTGCCAGCAGTTACGGGACTAGCCTCTACAATGAGCAGTTCTTC. Encoded protein: CASSYGTSLYNEQFF.

V is TRBV5-5 and J is TRBJ1-2; no reliable D call. There are 12 residues in the CDR3. Germline V lookup: CDR1 SGHKS, CDR2 YYEKEE (reference sequence). V gave up 2 bases and J gave up 11 bases, with 13 bases separating them. The chain's CDR3 is CASSFPKELYTF. Here the CDR3 DNA reads TGTGCCAGCAGCTTTCCCAAGGAGTTGTACACCTTC.

This clone was observed a few times. The chain joins TRBV7-6 to TRBJ2-5, with 14 nucleotides matching TRBD2. The length of the CDR3 is 16 residues. CDR1 is SGHVS and CDR2 is FNYEAQ in the germline V gene. The J segment lost 8 bases and the V segment lost 2 bases, leaving 7 bases of the junction unmatched. CDR3 in amino acids: CASSLRLAGGPRTQYF. The CDR3 DNA reads as TGTGCCAGCAGCTTACGACTAGCGGGAGGGCCTCGTACCCAGTACTTC.

CDR3 sequence (DNA): TGTGCCAGCAGATCCGGGACAGGGAAGGGGGGCACAGATACGCAGTATTTT. It yields the protein CASRSGTGKGGTDTQYF. The rearrangement links TRBV28 to TRBJ2-3; 9 positions agree with TRBD1. V lost 6 bases to trimming and J lost 1 base; unmatched junction nucleotides: 11. This CDR3 contains 17 residues. CDR1 and CDR2 from the germline V gene are MDHEN and SYDVKM.

The V gene is TRBV9, the J gene TRBJ1-1; 7 positions match TRBD1. Germline V CDR1 and CDR2: SGDLS, YYNGEE. V shed 2 bases and J 0 bases; nucleotides not matched to a gene: 1. This CDR3 region has 14 residues. CDR3 region: CASSVGTVNTEAFF. The CDR3 coding sequence is TGTGCCAGCAGCGTCGGGACAGTGAACACTGAAGCTTTCTTT.

The chain combines TRBV7-2 with TRBJ2-1, with 14 positions matching TRBD2. The germline gives CDR1 SGHTA, CDR2 FQGNSA. V was pared by 6 bases and J by 10 bases, with 11 bases of the junction left unmatched. The CDR3 sequence is 16 residues long. Here the CDR3 reads CASRAGTSGSSGEQFF. CDR3 coding DNA: TGTGCCAGCAGGGCCGGGACTAGCGGGAGTTCGGGGGAGCAGTTCTTC.